This T cell receptor (beta chain) was found in a study of blood T cell repertoires in COVID-19. Across the study: The origin of the acute and convalescent COVID-19 samples was the United States, Italy and Spain. PBMCs, B-cell-depleted T cells, or T cells provided the cDNA or gDNA that made up the material.

In the authors' methods: Estimates of nucleated cell counts were drawn from the amplification of reference gene primers. The data were produced by immunoSEQ multiplex PCR, yet TCRdb's version contains in-frame clones alone and is incomplete. That table gives V, J and clone size, and the DNA gave D and trimming. This table holds 110,000 to 150,000 clones, about 80% found once. Enrollees, about 18 to 95 years old, lived in roughly 24 US areas. Sequenced input: PBMCs or T cells enriched from blood (not recorded which). This TCR was recovered from a woman younger than 30 who had been exposed to COVID-19.

Here the CDR3 DNA reads TGTGCCAGCAGGACTAGCGGGAACTTGGCCCACGAGCAGTACTTC. It specifies CASRTSGNLAHEQYF. The rearrangement uses TRBV28 and TRBJ2-7, with TRBD2 matching 11 bases. Unmatched junction bases numbered 9, after V lost 6 bases and J lost 5 bases. This CDR3 is built from 15 residues. Looked up from germline, CDR1 is MDHEN and CDR2 is SYDVKM.